This record concerns one T cell receptor beta chain sequence. No antigen is known for it. V was pared by 6 bases and J by 1 base, with 12 bases between. The CDR3 loop spans 14 amino acids. Germline V gene sequence: CDR1 MNHNS, CDR2 SASEGT. This record comes from a study of CD8 T cells in ankylosing spondylitis. Researchers built TCR beta libraries using quantitative 5'-RACE with molecular barcodes. Each CDR3 protein is one row after TCRdb ran MiXCR on the 5' RACE reads. The sample gives fewer than 750,000 distinct CDR3 sequences, around 20% of which show up once; around 19% is in the top ten. Findings and limits, study-wide: Significantly higher representation of disease-linked clones was reported for matched ankylosing spondylitis synovial fluid. Among TCR beta sequences, a motif of several highly homologous variants appeared characteristic of ankylosing spondylitis blood. Earlier reports found some motif variants in synovial fluid and blood in reactive arthritis.

Sequencing was carried out using blood, either unsorted or a sorted T cell fraction (not recorded which). V is TRBV6-1 and J is TRBJ1-1; no definite D call. This TCR derives from a male donor with ankylosing spondylitis. Written as DNA, the CDR3 is TGTGCCAGCAGGAGCCGACTCAAGAACACTGAAGCTTTCTTT. Encoded protein: CASRSRLKNTEAFF.